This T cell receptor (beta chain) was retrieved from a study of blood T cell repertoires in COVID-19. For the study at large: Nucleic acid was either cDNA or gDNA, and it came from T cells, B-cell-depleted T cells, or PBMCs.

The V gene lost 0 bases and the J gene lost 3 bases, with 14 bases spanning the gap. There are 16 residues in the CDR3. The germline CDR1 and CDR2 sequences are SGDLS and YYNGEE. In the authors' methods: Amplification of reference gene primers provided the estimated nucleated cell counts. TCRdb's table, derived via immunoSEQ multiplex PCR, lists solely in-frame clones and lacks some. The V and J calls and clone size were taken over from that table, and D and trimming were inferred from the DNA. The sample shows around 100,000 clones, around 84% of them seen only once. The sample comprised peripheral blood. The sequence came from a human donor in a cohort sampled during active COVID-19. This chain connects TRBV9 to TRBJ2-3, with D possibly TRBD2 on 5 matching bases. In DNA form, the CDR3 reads TGTGCCAGCAGCGTAGAAGGTAGACTAATAACAGATACGCAGTATTTT. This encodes CASSVEGRLITDTQYF.